Listed below are T cell receptor beta chains from one sample, sequenced in a study of T-cell memory formation after mild COVID-19. TCRdb analysed the 5' RACE reads with MiXCR anew, one entry per CDR3 protein. The data show hundreds of thousands of distinct CDR3 sequences, about a fifth seen once. The material sequenced was PBMCs or a T cell subset sorted from them (not recorded which). Receptor source: an adult woman who had mild COVID-19 (a few samples of this study predate the infection). Cell type and time point are not known. CDR3s include the opening cysteine and the closing phenylalanine or tryptophan. D genes are given only for firm matches. Where a row states a size, it is once, few, many or the class of an expanded clone; other rows omit it.

abundance: few
v_gene: TRBV19
d_gene: NA
j_gene: TRBJ2-1
CDR3aa: CASSIAPNAFNEQFF
CDR3nt: TGTGCCAGTAGTATAGCCCCCAACGCGTTTAATGAGCAGTTCTTC

abundance: few
v_gene: TRBV27
d_gene: TRBD2
j_gene: TRBJ2-1
CDR3aa: CASKGGGAEKNEQFF
CDR3nt: TGTGCCAGCAAGGGCGGGGGGGCCGAAAAGAATGAGCAGTTCTTC

abundance: NA
v_gene: TRBV20-1
d_gene: NA
j_gene: TRBJ2-7
CDR3aa: CSARDGSSLYEQYF
CDR3nt: TGCAGTGCTAGAGACGGGTCCTCACTCTACGAGCAGTACTTC

abundance: few
v_gene: TRBV5-1
d_gene: NA
j_gene: TRBJ2-1
CDR3aa: CASRNTAPLGRDNEQFF
CDR3nt: TGCGCCAGCAGAAATACAGCCCCCTTGGGGCGGGACAATGAGCAGTTCTTC

abundance: few
v_gene: TRBV12-3/TRBV12-4
d_gene: NA
j_gene: TRBJ2-2
CDR3aa: CASSLRMTGELFF
CDR3nt: TGTGCCAGCAGTTTACGGATGACCGGGGAGCTGTTTTTT

abundance: NA
v_gene: TRBV10-3
d_gene: NA
j_gene: TRBJ1-1
CDR3aa: CAISLNSMNTEAFF
CDR3nt: TGTGCCATCAGTTTGAATTCTATGAACACTGAAGCTTTCTTT

abundance: NA
v_gene: TRBV7-9
d_gene: TRBD2
j_gene: TRBJ2-1
CDR3aa: CASSLPSGRVYF
CDR3nt: TGTGCCAGCAGCTTACCCAGCGGGAGGGTATACTTC

abundance: NA
v_gene: TRBV30
d_gene: NA
j_gene: TRBJ1-1
CDR3aa: CAWSSNSWAFF
CDR3nt: TGTGCCTGGAGCTCCAATTCATGGGCTTTCTTT

abundance: NA
v_gene: TRBV2
d_gene: NA
j_gene: TRBJ1-2
CDR3aa: CASSGYDYSPGYTF
CDR3nt: TGTGCCAGCAGTGGTTACGACTACAGCCCTGGCTACACCTTC

abundance: NA
v_gene: TRBV20-1
d_gene: TRBD1
j_gene: TRBJ1-6
CDR3aa: CSAPLDRVNSPLHF
CDR3nt: TGCAGTGCTCCCCTGGACAGGGTGAATTCACCCCTCCACTTT

abundance: few
v_gene: TRBV24-1
d_gene: NA
j_gene: TRBJ2-3
CDR3aa: CATSDSGRVDTQYF
CDR3nt: TGTGCCACCAGTGACTCCGGGAGAGTGGATACGCAGTATTTT

abundance: NA
v_gene: TRBV28
d_gene: NA
j_gene: TRBJ2-6
CDR3aa: CASSLRARGLSDSALSGANVLTF
CDR3nt: TGTGCCAGCAGTTTACGAGCCCGCGGGCTGTCGGACAGCGCTCTCTCTGGGGCCAACGTCCTGACTTTC

abundance: NA
v_gene: TRBV25-1
d_gene: NA
j_gene: TRBJ1-6
CDR3aa: CASSEYGQNSPLHF
CDR3nt: TGTGCCAGCAGTGAATATGGACAGAATTCACCCCTCCACTTT

abundance: few
v_gene: TRBV20-1
d_gene: NA
j_gene: TRBJ1-2
CDR3aa: CSAREATNFYGYTF
CDR3nt: TGCAGTGCTAGAGAAGCGACAAATTTCTATGGCTACACCTTC

abundance: few
v_gene: TRBV5-1
d_gene: TRBD1
j_gene: TRBJ2-3
CDR3aa: CASSVDRGVWDTQYF
CDR3nt: TGCGCCAGCAGCGTCGACAGGGGTGTGTGGGATACGCAGTATTTT

abundance: few
v_gene: TRBV5-1
d_gene: TRBD2
j_gene: TRBJ2-1
CDR3aa: CASSSGGVDEQFF
CDR3nt: TGCGCCAGCAGCTCGGGAGGGGTCGATGAGCAGTTCTTC

abundance: NA
v_gene: TRBV25-1
d_gene: NA
j_gene: TRBJ2-5
CDR3aa: CASSGPRATHQETQYF
CDR3nt: TGTGCCAGCAGTGGCCCCCGAGCCACACACCAAGAGACCCAGTACTTC

abundance: few
v_gene: TRBV2
d_gene: NA
j_gene: TRBJ2-3
CDR3aa: CASEGELGDTQYF
CDR3nt: TGTGCCAGCGAAGGGGAGTTAGGAGATACGCAGTATTTT

abundance: many
v_gene: TRBV12-3/TRBV12-4
d_gene: TRBD2
j_gene: TRBJ2-5
CDR3aa: CASSQGLAGQGTQYF
CDR3nt: TGTGCCAGCAGCCAAGGACTAGCGGGACAAGGGACCCAGTACTTC

abundance: many
v_gene: TRBV5-6
d_gene: TRBD1
j_gene: TRBJ2-7
CDR3aa: CASSLYAGQVYNEQYF
CDR3nt: TGTGCCAGCAGCTTGTACGCGGGACAGGTTTATAACGAGCAGTACTTC

abundance: NA
v_gene: TRBV4-1
d_gene: NA
j_gene: TRBJ1-1
CDR3aa: CASSQEGKAFF
CDR3nt: TGCGCCAGCAGCCAAGAGGGAAAGGCTTTCTTT

abundance: many
v_gene: TRBV5-1
d_gene: TRBD2
j_gene: TRBJ2-1
CDR3aa: CASSLASGINEQFF
CDR3nt: TGCGCCAGCAGCTTGGCTAGCGGGATAAATGAGCAGTTCTTC

abundance: NA
v_gene: TRBV13
d_gene: TRBD1
j_gene: TRBJ2-5
CDR3aa: CASSWDSSWETQYF
CDR3nt: TGTGCCAGCAGCTGGGACAGCTCCTGGGAGACCCAGTACTTC

abundance: few
v_gene: TRBV18
d_gene: NA
j_gene: TRBJ1-1
CDR3aa: CASSLIPGQNTEAFF
CDR3nt: TGTGCCAGCTCACTAATACCGGGACAGAACACTGAAGCTTTCTTT

abundance: few
v_gene: TRBV12-3/TRBV12-4
d_gene: NA
j_gene: TRBJ2-1
CDR3aa: CASTPELAENSYNEQFF
CDR3nt: TGTGCCAGCACCCCTGAATTAGCTGAAAACTCCTACAATGAGCAGTTCTTC

abundance: many
v_gene: TRBV29-1
d_gene: NA
j_gene: TRBJ2-1
CDR3aa: CSVWSGTPFF
CDR3nt: TGCAGCGTTTGGTCCGGGACCCCGTTCTTC

abundance: few
v_gene: TRBV12-3/TRBV12-4
d_gene: NA
j_gene: TRBJ2-5
CDR3aa: CASSPGVAGETQYF
CDR3nt: TGTGCCAGCAGTCCAGGGGTGGCGGGGGAGACCCAGTACTTC

abundance: NA
v_gene: TRBV5-6
d_gene: NA
j_gene: TRBJ2-3
CDR3aa: CASSYGQTTDTQYF
CDR3nt: TGTGCCAGCAGCTACGGACAAACCACAGATACGCAGTATTTT

abundance: NA
v_gene: TRBV28
d_gene: NA
j_gene: TRBJ2-7
CDR3aa: CASSLKLVPEQYF
CDR3nt: TGTGCCAGCAGTCTAAAACTAGTCCCCGAGCAGTACTTC

abundance: NA
v_gene: TRBV4-3
d_gene: TRBD2
j_gene: TRBJ2-7
CDR3aa: CASSQDSSGSFSSYEQYF
CDR3nt: TGCGCCAGCAGCCAAGATTCTAGCGGGAGCTTCAGCTCCTACGAGCAGTACTTC